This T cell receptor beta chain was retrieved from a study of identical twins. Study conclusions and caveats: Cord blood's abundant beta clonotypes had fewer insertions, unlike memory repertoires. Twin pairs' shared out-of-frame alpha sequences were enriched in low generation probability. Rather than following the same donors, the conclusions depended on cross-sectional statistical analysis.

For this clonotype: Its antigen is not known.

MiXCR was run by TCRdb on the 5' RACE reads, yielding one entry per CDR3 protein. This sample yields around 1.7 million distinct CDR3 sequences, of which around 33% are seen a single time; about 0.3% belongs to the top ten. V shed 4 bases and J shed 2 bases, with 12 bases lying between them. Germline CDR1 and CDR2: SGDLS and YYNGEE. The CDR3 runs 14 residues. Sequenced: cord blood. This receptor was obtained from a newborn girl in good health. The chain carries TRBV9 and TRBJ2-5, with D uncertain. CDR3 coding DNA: TGTGCCAGCAGCCCGATGGACCAGCAAGAGACCCAGTACTTC. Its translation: CASSPMDQQETQYF.